This T cell receptor beta chain stems from a study of blood T cells in healthy people across ages. Germline CDR1 MGHRA, CDR2 YSYEKL. There are 16 residues in the CDR3. The V end was cut by 0 bases, the J end by 5 bases, with 16 bases between. For the second PCR, which ran for about 7 to 11 cycles, a sample-barcoded 5' primer and a J-beta primer mix were used. Template switching added a 12-random-nucleotide identifier to every cDNA molecule. TCRdb analysed the 5' RACE reads with MiXCR anew, one entry per CDR3 protein. The profile shows about 1,500,000 distinct CDR3 sequences, about 43% of them singletons.

The rearrangement joins TRBV4-1 to TRBJ1-1; the D gene is possibly TRBD1 (6 bases). This receptor was identified in a woman under 30 in good health. The source material was blood. The CDR3 spells CASSQDPGGLGTEAFF. CDR3 nucleotides: TGCGCCAGCAGCCAAGATCCCGGGGGGCTGGGGACTGAAGCTTTCTTT.